What follows are 5 T cell receptor beta chains derived from one specimen sequenced in a study of blood T cell repertoires in COVID-19. Libraries were prepared by immunoSEQ multiplex PCR; TCRdb keeps only in-frame clonotypes and omits some of them. The sample holds 45,000 to 60,000 clones, roughly 90% seen once. The material sequenced was peripheral blood. All receptors derive from a man aged 50 to 60 with acute or convalescent COVID-19.

The chain uses TRBV10-2 and TRBJ2-7; D gene unclear. The germline V gene has CDR1 WSHSY and CDR2 SAAADI. The CDR3 contains 12 residues. Trimming stripped 3 bases from V and 3 bases from J, with 6 bases between. The CDR3 here is CASSESFYEQYF. CDR3 bases: TGCGCCAGCAGTGAATCCTTCTACGAGCAGTACTTC.

This chain links TRBV24-1 with TRBJ2-7, with 8 nucleotides matching TRBD2. Germline V lookup: CDR1 KGHDR, CDR2 SFDVKD. The CDR3 length is 12 residues. V shed 5 bases and J 6 bases; nucleotides not matched to a gene: 2. CDR3 sequence: CATSGSGSEQYF. The CDR3 nucleotides are TGTGCCACCAGTGGAAGCGGGAGCGAGCAGTACTTC.

The chain is built from TRBV6-5 and TRBJ1-4; tentatively, D is TRBD1 (5 bases). V dropped 0 bases and J dropped 8 bases, with 13 bases sitting between them. The length of the CDR3 is 15 residues. Germline CDR1 and CDR2: MNHEY and SVGAGI. The CDR3 sequence: CASSYSKAGKEKLFF. CDR3 coding DNA: TGTGCCAGCAGTTACTCGAAGGCAGGGAAGGAAAAACTGTTTTTT.

The chain has TRBV15 and TRBJ2-7; tentatively, D is TRBD2 (6 bases). The V gene's germline CDR1 is LNHNV and CDR2 YYDKDF (reference sequence). Deletions cut 1 base from V and 3 bases from J, with 13 bases between. The CDR3 is made up of 15 amino acids. CDR3 sequence: CATSRGGTLLYEQYF. The CDR3 coding sequence is TGTGCCACCAGCAGAGGAGGGACTCTCCTCTACGAGCAGTACTTC.

This chain joins TRBV19 and TRBJ2-7, with 9 bases aligning to TRBD1. The CDR3 extends over 17 amino acids. The V gene end was trimmed by 1 base and the J gene end by 5 bases; junction bases not matched to a gene: 12. In germline, CDR1 is LNHDA, CDR2 SQIVND (reference sequence). CDR3 coding DNA: TGTGCCAGTAGTATAGGGCCCCTCGGACAGGGGTGGAACGAGCAGTACTTC. It yields the protein CASSIGPLGQGWNEQYF.